Each of the 30 T cell receptor beta chains below was sequenced from the same sample in a study of siplizumab effects on memory and regulatory T cells. Method: immunoSEQ multiplex PCR; TCRdb's copy keeps in-frame clones and lacks some. This sample has some 96,000 clones, with about 94% found just once. The sequenced sample was non-Treg CD4+ T cells sorted from blood. These receptors were collected from a human donor in good health.

This sequence joins TRBV6-1 and TRBJ2-1, with D perhaps matching TRBD2 (6 bases). Germline CDR1 reads MNHNS; CDR2 reads SASEGT. V lost 1 base and J 6 bases, leaving 10 bases between the germline ends. The CDR3 length is 14 residues. CDR3 sequence reads: CASSEVAAPNEQFF. For the CDR3, the DNA is TGTGCCAGCAGTGAAGTAGCGGCCCCCAATGAGCAGTTCTTC.

V usage is TRBV5-6 and J usage is TRBJ2-1; TRBD2 might be the D (5 bases). CDR1 is SGHDT and CDR2 is YYEEEE in the germline V gene. The CDR3 is 16 residues long. Trimming shortened V by 4 bases and J by 0 bases, and 14 bases separated the two germline ends. In DNA, the CDR3 is TGTGCCAGCAGCAAGAAAGCGGCGAGCTCCTACAATGAGCAGTTCTTC. Amino acid sequence: CASSKKAASSYNEQFF. The full variable domain, completed using reference TRBV5-6 and TRBJ2-1, is DAGVTQSPTHLIKTRGQQVTLRCSPKSGHDTVSWYQQALGQGPQFIFQYYEEEERQRGNFPDRFSGHQFPNYSSELNVNALLLGDSALYLCASSKKAASSYNEQFFGPGTRLTVL.

This chain joins TRBV2 and TRBJ2-7; D possibly corresponds to TRBD1 (6 bases). Germline V CDR1 and CDR2: SNHLY, FYNNEI. This CDR3 spans 13 amino acids. The ends were cut back, 8 bases at V and 3 bases at J, with 14 bases in the middle. For the CDR3, the DNA is TGTGCCAGCCTCCCAGACAGGAACTACGAGCAGTACTTC. This encodes CASLPDRNYEQYF.

This clone occurred once. The V call is TRBV6-9, the J call TRBJ2-5; D is unresolved. Germline loops: CDR1 MNHGY, CDR2 SVAAGI. The ends were cut back, 10 bases at V and 2 bases at J, with 14 bases in the middle. CDR3 length: 13 residues. The CDR3 sequence is CANPWERQETQYF. The CDR3 DNA follows: TGTGCCAACCCTTGGGAAAGACAAGAGACCCAGTACTTC.

This clone was detected once. V gene TRBV5-5 combines with J gene TRBJ2-3; TRBD2 agrees at 12 bases. The J segment lost 0 bases and the V segment lost 3 bases, leaving 2 bases of the junction unmatched. From germline, CDR1 is SGHKS and CDR2 YYEKEE (reference sequence). This CDR3 contains 16 residues. The CDR3: CASSWGTSGSTDTQYF. CDR3 sequence (DNA): TGTGCCAGCAGCTGGGGGACTAGCGGGAGCACAGATACGCAGTATTTT. The complete variable domain, with remaining parts taken from reference TRBV5-5 and TRBJ2-3, reads DAGVTQSPTHLIKTRGQQVTLRCSPISGHKSVSWYQQVLGQGPQFIFQYYEKEERGRGNFPDRFSARQFPNYSSELNVNALLLGDSALYLCASSWGTSGSTDTQYFGPGTRLTVL.

The genes are TRBV5-1 and TRBJ2-1; 10 bases are a match to TRBD2. Per the germline V gene, CDR1 is SGHRS and CDR2 is YFSETQ. With V trimmed by 4 bases and J by 13 bases, 8 bases remained unmatched. The CDR3 consists of 13 residues. The CDR3: CASSKGLASHQFF. The DNA of the CDR3 is TGCGCCAGCAGCAAGGGACTAGCGAGCCACCAGTTCTTC.

This clone was recorded once. V is TRBV10-3 and J is TRBJ2-7, with 8 bases that match TRBD1. CDR3 length equals 16 residues. Trimming cost V 4 bases and J 0 bases; bases outside gene matches: 8. Looked up from germline, CDR1 is ENHRY and CDR2 is SYGVKD. The CDR3 DNA is TGTGCCATCAGTGGAACTCGGACAGGGCACTCCTACGAGCAGTACTTC. Amino acid sequence: CAISGTRTGHSYEQYF.

In its sample, this clone was seen once. V and J are TRBV2 and TRBJ2-3; TRBD1 might be the D (5 bases). Trimming took off 4 bases at V and 0 bases at J, with 8 bases between the two ends. Germline values: CDR1 SNHLY, CDR2 FYNNEI. There are 14 residues in the CDR3. CDR3 amino acids: CASSVGHSTDTQYF. The CDR3 DNA follows: TGTGCCAGCAGTGTTGGACACAGCACAGATACGCAGTATTTT.

The V gene is TRBV19, the J gene TRBJ2-2, with D perhaps matching TRBD1 (6 bases). The CDR3 has 15 residues. V was shortened by 3 bases and J by 4 bases, with 12 bases between the two germline ends. CDR1 is LNHDA, CDR2 SQIVND, per germline (reference sequence). The CDR3 nucleotides are TGTGCCAGTAGTATCTCCCAGGGGTCCACCGGGGAGCTGTTTTTT. It codes for CASSISQGSTGELFF.

The chain uses TRBV5-4 and TRBJ2-7; 10 nucleotides line up with TRBD1. The germline V gene encodes CDR1 SGHNT and CDR2 YYREEE (reference sequence). This CDR3 has 13 residues. The V gene end was trimmed by 4 bases and the J gene end by 4 bases; junction bases not matched to a gene: 2. The chain's CDR3 is CASSAGQGYEQYF. In DNA, the CDR3 is TGTGCCAGCAGCGCGGGACAGGGGTACGAGCAGTACTTC.

Here the CDR3 reads CASSYTTSGFSYEQYF. In DNA form, the CDR3 reads TGTGCCAGCAGCTACACTACTAGCGGGTTCTCCTACGAGCAGTACTTC. The genes are TRBV5-6 and TRBJ2-7; TRBD2 matches 9 bases. The CDR3 totals 16 residues. The germline CDR1 and CDR2 sequences are SGHDT and YYEEEE. V dropped 3 bases and J dropped 0; count of bases not matched to a gene: 7.

This clone was seen just once. J is TRBJ2-3 and V is TRBV6-6; the D call may be TRBD1 or TRBD2 (6 bases each). This CDR3 is 14 amino acids long. Germline CDR1 reads MNHNY; CDR2 reads SVGAGI (reference sequence). V was cut by 8 bases and J by 0 bases, with 12 bases left in between. The CDR3 DNA follows: TGTGCCAGCCTAGGAGGGGGGAGCACAGATACGCAGTATTTT. Protein sequence: CASLGGGSTDTQYF.

The rearrangement links TRBV7-2 to TRBJ2-2; 14 bases align to TRBD2. This CDR3 spans 18 amino acids. V lost 5 bases to trimming and J lost 3 bases; unmatched junction nucleotides: 8. Germline CDR1 is SGHTA and CDR2 is FQGNSA. The CDR3 reads CASSLPGLAGGYTGELFF. The DNA for the CDR3 is TGTGCCAGCAGCCTACCCGGACTAGCGGGAGGATACACCGGGGAGCTGTTTTTT. Based on the CDR3 plus reference TRBV7-2 and TRBJ2-2, the full variable domain is GAGVSQSPSNKVTEKGKDVELRCDPISGHTALYWYRQSLGQGLEFLIYFQGNSAPDKSGLPSDRFSAERTGGSVSTLTIQRTQQEDSAVYLCASSLPGLAGGYTGELFFGEGSRLTVL.

The chain employs TRBV2 and TRBJ2-5; D is ambiguous. CDR3 size: 11 residues. Deletions cut 6 bases from V and 4 bases from J, with 6 bases between. Looked up from germline, CDR1 is SNHLY and CDR2 is FYNNEI. CDR3 loop: CASSGLETQYF. CDR3 nucleotide sequence: TGTGCCAGCAGCGGTTTAGAGACCCAGTACTTC.

This clone has a single count. This chain joins TRBV27 and TRBJ2-7, with 9 bases identical to TRBD1. This CDR3 is 15 amino acids long. V was clipped by 4 bases and J by 2 bases; unmatched bases: 6. CDR1 is MNHEY and CDR2 is SMNVEV in the germline V gene (reference sequence). The CDR3 sequence: CASSSLDRGAYEQYF. The CDR3 nucleotides are TGTGCCAGCAGTTCCTTGGACAGGGGAGCCTACGAGCAGTACTTC.

The genes are TRBV7-2 and TRBJ2-7; no reliable D call. The ends were cut back, 7 bases at V and 1 base at J, with 17 bases in the middle. The CDR3 is made up of 15 amino acids. The germline CDR1 and CDR2 sequences are SGHTA and FQGNSA. This chain's CDR3 is CASTREVQRSYEQYF. Here the CDR3 DNA reads TGTGCCAGCACCCGAGAGGTACAGCGATCCTACGAGCAGTACTTC.

The J gene is TRBJ2-3, the V gene TRBV19; possibly TRBD1 for D (5 bases). The CDR3 is 13 amino acids. Germline values: CDR1 LNHDA, CDR2 SQIVND (reference sequence). Between the trimmed V and J ends, which lost 4 bases and 3 bases, there was a span of 8 bases. This CDR3 reads CASSTTATDTQYF. As DNA, the CDR3 is TGTGCCAGTAGTACGACAGCGACAGATACGCAGTATTTT. The full variable domain, rest sourced from reference TRBV19 and TRBJ2-3, is DGGITQSPKYLFRKEGQNVTLSCEQNLNHDAMYWYRQDPGQGLRLIYYSQIVNDFQKGDIAEGYSVSREKKESFPLTVTSAQKNPTAFYLCASSTTATDTQYFGPGTRLTVL.

The V and J genes are TRBV5-4 and TRBJ2-7, with TRBD2 as a possible D gene (5 bases). The ends were cut back, 0 bases at V and 6 bases at J, with 10 bases in the middle. The CDR3 consists of 13 residues. From germline, CDR1 is SGHNT and CDR2 YYREEE (reference sequence). The CDR3 region has the DNA TGTGCCAGCAGCTTGGCCCGGGGTGGCGAGCAGTACTTC. Amino acid sequence: CASSLARGGEQYF.

The rearrangement links TRBV11-2 to TRBJ1-2; tentatively, D is TRBD1 (6 bases). This CDR3 spans 13 amino acids. V dropped 5 bases and J dropped 5 bases, with 12 bases sitting between them. Germline CDR1 is SGHAT and CDR2 is FQNNGV. The CDR3 DNA follows: TGTGCCAGCAGCCTAACAGGGTTTTATGGCTACACCTTC. Protein sequence: CASSLTGFYGYTF.

This chain uses TRBV2 with TRBJ1-1; D may be TRBD1 (5 bases). The CDR3 contains 14 residues. Trimming stripped 4 bases from V and 4 bases from J, with 13 bases between. Germline values: CDR1 SNHLY, CDR2 FYNNEI. CDR3 in amino acids: CASSAGLTLTEAFF. The DNA of the CDR3 is TGTGCCAGCAGTGCGGGACTGACCCTCACTGAAGCTTTCTTT.

The chain is built from TRBV5-1 and TRBJ1-2, with D tentatively TRBD1 (5 bases). V was shortened by 5 bases and J by 6 bases, with 20 bases between the two germline ends. Per the germline V gene, CDR1 is SGHRS and CDR2 is YFSETQ. The CDR3 sequence is 15 residues long. CDR3 sequence (DNA): TGCGCCAGCAGACTCCAAACTCAGGGCTTCGATGGCTACACCTTC. Amino acids: CASRLQTQGFDGYTF.

Written as DNA, the CDR3 is TGTGCCAGCAGCTGGCGACAGGGATCCTCTGGAAACACCATATATTTT. Translated: CASSWRQGSSGNTIYF. The chain uses TRBV5-6 and TRBJ1-3; 7 bases match TRBD1. The germline V gene has CDR1 SGHDT and CDR2 YYEEEE. With 3 bases clipped from V and 0 bases from J, the junction kept 6 bases outside the gene matches. The CDR3 runs 16 residues.

Written as DNA, the CDR3 is TGTGCCAGCTCGCGGGGCCTAGAGGCCTACACCTTC. Residues: CASSRGLEAYTF. The chain joins TRBV18 to TRBJ1-2, with a possible D match to TRBD1 (5 bases). Deletions cut 6 bases from V and 10 bases from J, with 15 bases between. This CDR3 is 12 amino acids long. Germline CDR1 KGHSH, CDR2 LQKENI.

V usage is TRBV18 and J usage is TRBJ2-3; maybe TRBD1 (6 bases). Germline values: CDR1 KGHSH, CDR2 LQKENI. V lost 6 bases, J lost 7 bases, and 14 bases lay in between. The CDR3 covers 13 residues. The CDR3 spells CASSPTGSNTQYF. For the CDR3, the DNA is TGTGCCAGCTCTCCCACAGGGTCAAATACGCAGTATTTT.

The rearrangement links TRBV30 to TRBJ2-7; D is uncertain. With 2 bases removed from V and 6 bases from J, the gap between germline ends came to 17 bases. Germline CDR1 is GTSNPN and CDR2 is SVGIG (reference sequence). The CDR3 consists of 14 residues. CDR3: CAWSIGLGSTEQYF. The DNA for the CDR3 is TGTGCCTGGAGTATAGGGCTGGGGTCGACCGAGCAGTACTTC.

The chain links TRBV28 to TRBJ2-7, with TRBD1 matching 10 bases. The junction had 10 bases not matched to a gene; V was cut back by 2 bases and J by 3 bases. The CDR3 totals 17 residues. Germline assignment: CDR1 MDHEN and CDR2 SYDVKM. In DNA, the CDR3 is TGTGCCAGCAGTTTAAGGGGTGTTGGGACAGGGGTCTACGAGCAGTACTTC. Translated, it gives CASSLRGVGTGVYEQYF.

The chain employs TRBV7-2 and TRBJ2-1; 7 bases line up with TRBD2. CDR1 SGHTA and CDR2 FQGNSA come from the germline V gene. The CDR3 extends over 13 amino acids. Trimming at V came to 5 bases and at J to 6 bases, leaving 4 bases not matched to a gene. The chain's CDR3 is CASSLGLLNEQFF. In nucleotides, the CDR3 is TGTGCCAGCAGCCTGGGACTACTCAATGAGCAGTTCTTC.

The chain combines TRBV6-1 with TRBJ2-1, with a weak D call TRBD1 (5 bases). CDR3 length equals 12 residues. V lost 7 bases to trimming and J lost 7 bases, with 11 bases between them. The germline V gene encodes CDR1 MNHNS and CDR2 SASEGT. This CDR3 is CASNWGRNEQFF. The DNA for the CDR3 is TGTGCCAGCAACTGGGGCAGGAATGAGCAGTTCTTC.

The J gene is TRBJ2-7, the V gene TRBV27; 8 bases are a match to TRBD1. The CDR3 sequence is 15 residues long. Germline lookup yields CDR1 MNHEY and CDR2 SMNVEV (reference sequence). V was clipped by 7 bases and J by 7 bases; unmatched bases: 15. The CDR3 protein is CASTEDGQGVREQYF. CDR3 coding DNA: TGTGCCAGCACCGAGGACGGACAGGGTGTAAGGGAGCAGTACTTC.

The chain recombines TRBV5-3 with TRBJ2-2; D is perhaps TRBD1 (6 bases). TRBV5-3 is reported as an ORF; its role is uncertain. The CDR3 has 14 amino acids. Between the trimmed V and J ends, which lost 9 bases and 6 bases, there was a span of 18 bases. The chain's CDR3 is CATRSRGCSGELFF. For the CDR3, the DNA is TGTGCCACTCGGTCCAGGGGTTGCTCCGGGGAGCTGTTTTTT.